Each of the 31 T cell receptor beta chains below was sequenced from the same sample in a study of OX40 agonist ivuxolimab in advanced cancers. The protocol was immunoSEQ multiplex PCR, while the TCRdb copy is restricted to in-frame clones and leaves out a portion. The sample holds 72,000 or so clones, 75% to 85% seen once. The sequencing used CD4+ or CD8+ T cells sorted from blood, collected in a trial of the OX40 agonist ivuxolimab. Receptor source: an adult with an advanced solid tumor such as melanoma, head and neck, liver or kidney cancer.

The chain employs TRBV6-1 and TRBJ1-4; the match to TRBD1 covers 9 bases. J lost 12 bases, V lost 4 bases, and 15 bases had no gene match. The CDR3 loop spans 16 amino acids. Germline V gives CDR1 MNHNS, CDR2 SASEGT. This CDR3 is CASSGRTGAGLLELFF. The CDR3 DNA is TGTGCCAGCAGTGGCCGGACAGGGGCCGGGCTTTTGGAACTGTTTTTT.

The chain uses TRBV10-1 and TRBJ1-5, with 8 positions matching TRBD1. J was trimmed by 5 bases and V by 6 bases; bases with no gene match: 15. This CDR3 is built from 17 residues. Germline-derived CDR1 and CDR2 are WNHNN and SYGVQD (reference sequence). The CDR3 DNA reads as TGCGCCAGCAGAATTGGACACATCCAGGGGGCATATCAGCCCCAGCATTTT. Its translation is CASRIGHIQGAYQPQHF.

The rearrangement joins TRBV30 to TRBJ1-1; D is uncertain. V was cut by 3 bases and J by 6 bases, with 11 bases left in between. The CDR3 covers 12 residues. The germline V gene encodes CDR1 GTSNPN and CDR2 SVGIG (reference sequence). The CDR3 DNA is TGTGCCTGGAGAGGACCGGGAGCTGAAGCTTTCTTT. Protein: CAWRGPGAEAFF.

This chain joins TRBV6-6 and TRBJ1-5; D is undetermined. The germline CDR1 and CDR2 sequences are MNHNY and SVGAGI (reference sequence). CDR3 size: 14 residues. Trimming shortened V by 4 bases and J by 3 bases, and 10 bases separated the two germline ends. CDR3 DNA: TGTGCCAGCAGTTCCCACAGTAACAATCAGCCCCAGCATTTT. Protein sequence: CASSSHSNNQPQHF.

The chain uses TRBV9 and TRBJ2-7, with 9 bases that match TRBD1. Germline CDR1 reads SGDLS; CDR2 reads YYNGEE. This CDR3 contains 16 residues. Germline trimming cut 0 bases from V and 4 bases from J; bases unmatched to any gene: 8. CDR3 region: CASSVGPGQGYYEQYF. The CDR3 DNA reads as TGTGCCAGCAGCGTAGGACCGGGACAGGGTTATTACGAGCAGTACTTC.

The chain has TRBV10-3 and TRBJ2-7; 8 nucleotides align to TRBD1. The CDR3 consists of 15 residues. CDR1 is ENHRY and CDR2 is SYGVKD in the germline V gene. Trimming cost V 6 bases and J 2 bases; bases outside gene matches: 9. In DNA form, the CDR3 reads TGTGCCATCAGCCCCGGGGTGACAGGGGCCTACGAGCAGTACTTC. Protein product: CAISPGVTGAYEQYF.

The chain couples TRBV5-5 to TRBJ1-1, with D unclear. Trimming stripped 1 base from V and 3 bases from J, with 13 bases between. Germline V gene sequence: CDR1 SGHKS, CDR2 YYEKEE (reference sequence). The CDR3 consists of 15 residues. This chain's CDR3 is CASSLHSYLDTEAFF. CDR3 nucleotides: TGTGCCAGCAGCTTGCATTCGTACCTAGACACTGAAGCTTTCTTT.

The J gene is TRBJ1-2, the V gene TRBV21-1; the tabulated D call, TRBD1, remains unverified against the DNA. TRBV21-1 is assigned pseudogene status. The CDR3 runs to 18 residues. The CDR3 reads CASSKIPRDRMSYYGYTF. DNA of the CDR3: TGTGCCAGCAGCAAAATTCCCCGGGACAGGATGAGTTACTATGGCTACACCTTC.

The rearrangement uses TRBV4-1 and TRBJ1-3; the D is unclear. The CDR3 length is 14 residues. In germline, CDR1 is MGHRA, CDR2 YSYEKL. V was clipped by 1 base and J by 4 bases, with 8 bases between them. CDR3 loop: CASSQAAAGNTIYF. The DNA for the CDR3 is TGCGCCAGCAGCCAAGCGGCAGCCGGAAACACCATATATTTT.

The rearrangement joins TRBV21-1 to TRBJ1-4. TRBV21-1 represents a pseudogene. The CDR3 is 10 residues long. The CDR3 DNA sequence: TGTGCCAGCAGACTTGAAAAACTGTTTTTT. This translates into CASRLEKLFF.

The V and J genes are TRBV11-2 and TRBJ1-4; D is perhaps TRBD1 (5 bases). Germline assignment: CDR1 SGHAT and CDR2 FQNNGV. V was pared by 4 bases and J by 8 bases, with 14 bases between. CDR3 length: 14 amino acids. CDR3 region: CASSYRQRGEKLFF. CDR3 in DNA: TGTGCCAGCAGCTATAGACAGAGGGGAGAAAAACTGTTTTTT.

The chain uses TRBV6-1 and TRBJ1-1; TRBD1 matches 9 bases. Germline loops: CDR1 MNHNS, CDR2 SASEGT. The CDR3 runs 14 residues. Trimming removed 3 bases from V and 9 bases from J; junction bases left unmatched: 8. The CDR3, as DNA: TGTGCCAGCAGTGAGCAATCCGGGACAGGGCAAGCTTTCTTT. Translation gives CASSEQSGTGQAFF.

The V call is TRBV7-9, the J call TRBJ2-7, with 8 bases lining up with TRBD2. V lost 5 bases to trimming and J lost 9 bases; unmatched junction nucleotides: 3. CDR3 length: 11 residues. CDR1 is SEHNR and CDR2 is FQNEAQ in the germline V gene (reference sequence). Written as DNA, the CDR3 is TGTGCCAGCAGCCCCGGGGGGGGGCAGTACTTC. Its protein product is CASSPGGGQYF. The full variable domain, with the rest looked up from reference TRBV7-9 and TRBJ2-7, is DTGVSQNPRHKITKRGQNVTFRCDPISEHNRLYWYRQTLGQGPEFLTYFQNEAQLEKSRLLSDRFSAERPKGSFSTLEIQRTEQGDSAMYLCASSPGGGQYFGPGTRLTVT.

This clone showed up just a few times. The chain links TRBV23-1 to TRBJ2-5; 12 bases are a match to TRBD2. TRBV23-1 is noted as an ORF with a role that remains uncertain. The J segment lost 3 bases and the V segment lost 5 bases, leaving 4 bases of the junction unmatched. CDR3 length: 15 residues. CDR3 loop: CASSGLAGGEETQYF. CDR3 sequence (DNA): TGCGCCAGCAGTGGCCTAGCGGGGGGGGAAGAGACCCAGTACTTC.

This clone was picked up one time. The rearrangement joins TRBV5-6 to TRBJ2-7; unclear D gene. CDR1 is SGHDT, CDR2 YYEEEE, per germline. CDR3 length equals 15 residues. The V end was cut by 3 bases, the J end by 0 bases, with 13 bases between. CDR3 protein: CASSYFFRSSYEQYF. Here the CDR3 DNA reads TGTGCCAGCAGCTATTTTTTTCGGAGCTCCTACGAGCAGTACTTC.

The chain's CDR3 is CASSLNRGTNEKLFF. The CDR3 DNA reads TGCGCCAGCAGCTTAAACAGGGGTACTAATGAAAAACTGTTTTTT. The chain combines TRBV5-1 with TRBJ1-4, with 7 bases fitting TRBD1. Germline CDR1 and CDR2: SGHRS and YFSETQ. The CDR3 runs to 15 residues. V dropped 2 bases and J dropped 2; count of bases not matched to a gene: 3.

This clone showed up just a few times. V usage is TRBV30 and J usage is TRBJ1-5; weak D call: TRBD1 (5 bases). V lost 1 base and J lost 6, with 16 bases in between. Germline lookup yields CDR1 GTSNPN and CDR2 SVGIG (reference sequence). There are 15 residues in the CDR3. CDR3 sequence: CAWSGNHGDRQPQHF. DNA for the CDR3: TGTGCCTGGAGTGGCAACCATGGGGACCGTCAGCCCCAGCATTTT.

J is TRBJ2-1 and V is TRBV27, with D perhaps matching TRBD1 (5 bases). Germline V CDR1 and CDR2: MNHEY, SMNVEV (reference sequence). This CDR3 region has 18 residues. V was trimmed by 2 bases and J by 0 bases, leaving 17 bases between them. CDR3 sequence (DNA): TGTGCCAGCAGTTTAATAATGGGGCTGGGAAGCTCCTACAATGAGCAGTTCTTC. Protein: CASSLIMGLGSSYNEQFF.

This chain connects TRBV19 to TRBJ2-1; 7 nucleotides agree with TRBD2. CDR3 length: 16 amino acids. V shed 7 bases and J 0 bases; nucleotides not matched to a gene: 9. The germline V gene encodes CDR1 LNHDA and CDR2 SQIVND (reference sequence). The CDR3 DNA sequence: TGTGCCAGTACCCCGCGAAGCGGGGTCTCCTACAATGAGCAGTTCTTC. Its protein product is CASTPRSGVSYNEQFF.

This chain uses TRBV27 with TRBJ2-3, with D unresolved. CDR1 is MNHEY and CDR2 is SMNVEV in the germline V gene (reference sequence). This CDR3 region has 14 residues. V was trimmed by 2 bases and J by 3 bases, leaving 9 bases between them. CDR3 nucleotide sequence: TGTGCCAGCAGTTTAAGATCCGAGACAGATACGCAGTATTTT. Translation gives CASSLRSETDTQYF.

The genes are TRBV18 and TRBJ2-3, with D hard to call. There are 14 residues in the CDR3. V lost 2 bases and J 6 bases, leaving 12 bases between the germline ends. Germline V gene sequence: CDR1 KGHSH, CDR2 LQKENI. Here the CDR3 reads CASSPSGFQDTQYF. DNA for the CDR3: TGTGCCAGCTCACCATCCGGTTTTCAGGATACGCAGTATTTT. Looking up the rest from reference TRBV18 and TRBJ2-3 gives the full variable domain: NAGVMQNPRHLVRRRGQEARLRCSPMKGHSHVYWYRQLPEEGLKFMVYLQKENIIDESGMPKERFSAEFPKEGPSILRIQQVVRGDSAAYFCASSPSGFQDTQYFGPGTRLTVL.

The rearrangement joins TRBV19 to TRBJ1-2, with unresolved D. Between the trimmed V and J ends, which lost 3 bases and 2 bases, there was a span of 13 bases. This CDR3 spans 15 amino acids. CDR1 is LNHDA and CDR2 is SQIVND in the germline V gene (reference sequence). The CDR3 here is CASSIGGIGNYGYTF. Written as DNA, the CDR3 is TGTGCCAGTAGTATTGGCGGAATCGGAAACTATGGCTACACCTTC.

This chain uses TRBV5-1 with TRBJ2-5; D uncertain. Trimming took 5 bases from V and 4 from J, leaving 12 bases between them. The CDR3 loop spans 13 amino acids. Per the germline V gene, CDR1 is SGHRS and CDR2 is YFSETQ. In DNA form, the CDR3 reads TGCGCCAGCAGGCCCTCGACGGGAGAGACCCAGTACTTC. Its protein is CASRPSTGETQYF.

The chain is built from TRBV2 and TRBJ2-5; possibly TRBD1 for D (7 bases). The ends were cut back, 5 bases at V and 5 bases at J, with 12 bases in the middle. The CDR3 loop spans 13 amino acids. CDR1 is SNHLY, CDR2 FYNNEI, per germline. The CDR3 DNA reads as TGTGCCAGCAGTAAGGGGGCGGGGGAGACCCAGTACTTC. Its translation: CASSKGAGETQYF.

This clone showed up just a few times. The J gene is TRBJ2-1, the V gene TRBV6-5, with D perhaps matching TRBD1 (6 bases). CDR1 is MNHEY and CDR2 is SVGAGI in the germline V gene. V was cut by 5 bases and J by 8 bases, with 19 bases left in between. This CDR3 spans 15 amino acids. CDR3: CASSPAGLGADEQFF. DNA of the CDR3: TGTGCCAGCAGTCCAGCAGGTTTGGGGGCCGATGAGCAGTTCTTC.

This clone is medium-sized by share. At one boundary the junction diverges from the germline segment, which might be a read error. The chain uses TRBV7-7 and TRBJ2-7; 7 bases are shared with TRBD1. Germline assignment: CDR1 SSHAT and CDR2 FNYEAQ (reference sequence). The CDR3 is 14 residues long. This CDR3 reads CASSPRQGAYEQYF. In DNA, the CDR3 is TGTGCCAGCAGCCCACGACAGGGAGCCTATGAGCAGTACTTC.

This clone has just one count. The rearrangement joins TRBV18 to TRBJ2-2, with D perhaps matching TRBD1 (6 bases). The V and J ends lost 2 bases and 4 bases respectively, with 11 bases between them. The germline V gene has CDR1 KGHSH and CDR2 LQKENI. The length of the CDR3 is 15 residues. CDR3 protein: CASSPNTGPTGELFF. The CDR3 coding sequence is TGTGCCAGCTCACCAAATACAGGGCCCACCGGGGAGCTGTTTTTT.

This chain uses TRBV6-5 with TRBJ1-6; 8 positions agree with TRBD1. This CDR3 is 13 amino acids long. Trimming removed 6 bases from V and 6 bases from J; junction bases left unmatched: 1. Germline V CDR1 and CDR2: MNHEY, SVGAGI. This CDR3 reads CASRGQANSPLHF. DNA of the CDR3: TGTGCCAGCAGGGGACAGGCTAATTCACCCCTCCACTTT.

A single count supports this clone. CDR3 region: CASTLRTGVSGYTF. The CDR3 DNA is TGTGCCAGTACTCTTAGGACAGGGGTATCTGGCTACACCTTC. The chain couples TRBV19 to TRBJ1-2; 9 nucleotides line up with TRBD1. The CDR3 totals 14 residues. In germline, CDR1 is LNHDA, CDR2 SQIVND (reference sequence). V was clipped by 7 bases and J by 7 bases; unmatched bases: 10.

This clone turned up a few times. The V gene is TRBV11-2, the J gene TRBJ1-1; 8 bases are a match to TRBD1. Germline V gives CDR1 SGHAT, CDR2 FQNNGV. V shed 5 bases, J shed 8 bases, and the junction held 7 bases outside the gene matches. This CDR3 comprises 13 residues. The CDR3 DNA is TGTGCCAGCAGCCAGGACAGGGAGCTAGAAGCTTTCTTT. It translates to CASSQDRELEAFF.

The chain couples TRBV6-1 to TRBJ1-5; a possible D gene is TRBD1 (6 bases). In germline, CDR1 is MNHNS, CDR2 SASEGT. V dropped 2 bases and J dropped 5 bases, with 13 bases sitting between them. The CDR3 has 15 residues. The CDR3 spells CASSESGRGDQPQHF. Written as DNA, the CDR3 is TGTGCCAGCAGTGAATCGGGCAGGGGCGATCAGCCCCAGCATTTT.